This paragraph reports one T cell receptor beta chain. This sample is part of a study of blood T cell repertoires in COVID-19. Study-wide context: The study drew acute and convalescent COVID-19 samples from the United States, Italy and Spain. T cells, B-cell-depleted T cells, or PBMCs provided the cDNA or gDNA that served as material.

Sequencing was performed with immunoSEQ multiplex PCR; in TCRdb, only in-frame clones are kept and a portion is missing. The repertoire holds about 210,000 clones, with around 80% as singletons. The CDR3 runs 13 residues. Unmatched junction bases numbered 6, after V lost 5 bases and J lost 8 bases. The germline V gene has CDR1 MNHNY and CDR2 SVGAGI (reference sequence). This rearrangement joins TRBV6-6 to TRBJ1-2; 9 bases fit TRBD1. This TCR came from a woman aged 40 to 49 with acute or convalescent COVID-19. The sample comprised peripheral blood. Here the CDR3 reads CASSIQGAKGYTF. CDR3 nucleotides: TGTGCCAGCAGTATACAGGGGGCGAAGGGCTACACCTTC.